The 13 T cell receptor beta chains below come from one sample, sequenced in a study of blood T cells in healthy people across ages. A sample-barcoded 5' primer and a J-beta primer mix were used in a second PCR of roughly 7 to 12 cycles. TCRdb passed the 5' RACE reads through MiXCR, listing each CDR3 protein once. The repertoire holds 1.4 million to 1.5 million distinct CDR3 sequences, with 42% as singletons. Specimen: blood. Receptor source: a woman younger than 35 in good health.

The chain combines TRBV2 with TRBJ2-4; D possibly matches TRBD1 or TRBD2 (5 bases each). The end of the DNA aligns better with TRBJ2-7, so the J call may be wrong. The germline V gene encodes CDR1 SNHLY and CDR2 FYNNEI. The CDR3 length is 13 residues. This CDR3 reads CASRAGTPREQYF. The CDR3 nucleotides read TGTGCCAGCAGGGCCGGGACCCCACGCGAGCAGTACTTC.

Only a few counts were recorded for this clonotype. The rearrangement links TRBV7-8 to TRBJ2-5; 8 bases are a match to TRBD2. The CDR3 spans 14 residues. Germline values: CDR1 SGHVS, CDR2 FQNEAQ. Germline trimming cut 5 bases from V and 1 base from J; bases unmatched to any gene: 3. The CDR3 here is CASSRGGPQETQYF. CDR3 DNA: TGTGCCAGCAGCCGCGGGGGGCCCCAAGAGACCCAGTACTTC.

This clonotype was detected a few times. This chain connects TRBV2 to TRBJ1-1, with D maybe TRBD1 (5 bases). The CDR3 spans 13 residues. CDR1 SNHLY and CDR2 FYNNEI come from the germline V gene. V was shortened by 9 bases and J by 4 bases, with 15 bases between the two germline ends. The CDR3 is CASGGALGTEAFF. The CDR3 DNA reads as TGTGCCAGTGGAGGGGCGCTGGGCACTGAAGCTTTCTTT.

The V gene is TRBV2, the J gene TRBJ2-2; D remains unclear. Germline assignment: CDR1 SNHLY and CDR2 FYNNEI. This CDR3 is 16 amino acids long. Trimming pared 7 bases from V and 3 bases from J, leaving 18 bases between. Written as DNA, the CDR3 is TGTGCCAGCACGGCGGACCGAGGCTATGACACCGGGGAGCTGTTTTTT. Translated, it gives CASTADRGYDTGELFF.

This clonotype showed up just a few times. The CDR3 coding sequence is TGCGCCAGCAGTGAGGGACTATGGGGCTCCTACAATGAGCAGTTCTTC. Its translation: CASSEGLWGSYNEQFF. The V and J genes are TRBV10-1 and TRBJ2-1, with D possibly being TRBD2 (6 bases). The germline V gene has CDR1 WNHNN and CDR2 SYGVQD (reference sequence). The CDR3 covers 16 residues. V lost 2 bases, J lost 0 bases, and 11 bases lay in between.

This clonotype was recorded a few times. This chain links TRBV3-1 with TRBJ2-1; 12 bases align to TRBD2. Unmatched junction bases numbered 11, after V lost 3 bases and J lost 8 bases. CDR1 is LGHDT, CDR2 YNNKEL, per germline (reference sequence). This CDR3 is built from 17 residues. The CDR3 DNA is TGTGCCAGCAGCCATGACCCGGGACTAGCGGGCATGTATGAGCAGTTCTTC. Protein sequence: CASSHDPGLAGMYEQFF.

This clonotype was counted a few times. The chain links TRBV20-1 to TRBJ2-7; no definite D call. CDR1 and CDR2 (germline): DFQATT, SNEGSKA (reference sequence). The V and J ends lost 3 bases and 3 bases respectively, with 12 bases between them. CDR3 length: 13 residues. In nucleotides, the CDR3 is TGCAGTGCTAGGATTCCAGACGGCTACGAGCAGTACTTC. Amino acid sequence: CSARIPDGYEQYF.

This clonotype was observed a few times. The gene calls are TRBV12-3 or TRBV12-4 and TRBJ1-1; no clear D gene. Trimming took 3 bases from V and 3 from J, leaving 8 bases between them. This CDR3 is 13 amino acids long. CDR3 nucleotides: TGTGCCAGCAGTTTTGCTGGGGACACTGAAGCTTTCTTT. Translating gives CASSFAGDTEAFF.

The chain recombines TRBV7-8 with TRBJ1-5, with D unresolved. The CDR3 length is 14 residues. Germline CDR1 is SGHVS and CDR2 is FQNEAQ. V gave up 2 bases and J gave up 7 bases, with 12 bases separating them. The CDR3 nucleotides are TGTGCCAGCAGCTTATTTGGGGTTCGACAGCCCCAGCATTTT. Translated: CASSLFGVRQPQHF.

This clonotype has a handful of counts. V is TRBV11-2 and J is TRBJ1-2; D call uncertain. V lost 1 base and J 0 bases, leaving 6 bases between the germline ends. The CDR3 spans 14 residues. Germline V gene lookup returns CDR1 SGHAT and CDR2 FQNNGV. This CDR3 reads CASSLVRSNYGYTF. The CDR3 DNA follows: TGTGCCAGCAGCTTAGTACGTTCTAACTATGGCTACACCTTC. Based on the CDR3 plus reference TRBV11-2 and TRBJ1-2, the full variable domain is EAGVAQSPRYKIIEKRQSVAFWCNPISGHATLYWYQQILGQGPKLLIQFQNNGVVDDSQLPKDRFSAERLKGVDSTLKIQPAKLEDSAVYLCASSLVRSNYGYTFGSGTRLTVV.

The chain combines TRBV6-2 or TRBV6-3 with TRBJ2-1; the match to TRBD2 covers 8 bases. The CDR3 consists of 13 residues. V trimming: 6 bases; J trimming: 7 bases; junction bases outside the gene matches: 5. Germline values: CDR1 MNHEY, CDR2 SVGEGT. The CDR3 bases are TGTGCCAGCAGACCGGGACTAGTGAATGAGCAGTTCTTC. Translation: CASRPGLVNEQFF.

This clonotype was found a few times. The chain is built from TRBV5-1 and TRBJ1-1; D is possibly TRBD1 (6 bases). Germline CDR1 and CDR2: SGHRS and YFSETQ. V was clipped by 3 bases and J by 3 bases, with 9 bases between them. The CDR3 totals 13 residues. The CDR3 nucleotides read TGCGCCAGCAGCTGGACAGTGGACACTGAAGCTTTCTTT. Its translation: CASSWTVDTEAFF. The full variable domain, completed using reference TRBV5-1 and TRBJ1-1, is KAGVTQTPRYLIKTRGQQVTLSCSPISGHRSVSWYQQTPGQGLQFLFEYFSETQRNKGNFPGRFSGRQFSNSRSEMNVSTLELGDSALYLCASSWTVDTEAFFGQGTRLTVV.

The chain joins TRBV28 to TRBJ2-2; the D gene is possibly TRBD2 (5 bases). Deletions cut 5 bases from V and 4 bases from J, with 14 bases between. CDR1 MDHEN and CDR2 SYDVKM come from the germline V gene. This CDR3 is built from 15 residues. The CDR3 protein is CASSRGLSGTGELFF. DNA for the CDR3: TGTGCCAGCAGTCGCGGGTTATCCGGCACCGGGGAGCTGTTTTTT. The full variable domain, its missing parts supplied by reference TRBV28 and TRBJ2-2, is DVKVTQSSRYLVKRTGEKVFLECVQDMDHENMFWYRQDPGLGLRLIYFSYDVKMKEKGDIPEGYSVSREKKERFSLILESASTNQTSMYLCASSRGLSGTGELFFGEGSRLTVL.